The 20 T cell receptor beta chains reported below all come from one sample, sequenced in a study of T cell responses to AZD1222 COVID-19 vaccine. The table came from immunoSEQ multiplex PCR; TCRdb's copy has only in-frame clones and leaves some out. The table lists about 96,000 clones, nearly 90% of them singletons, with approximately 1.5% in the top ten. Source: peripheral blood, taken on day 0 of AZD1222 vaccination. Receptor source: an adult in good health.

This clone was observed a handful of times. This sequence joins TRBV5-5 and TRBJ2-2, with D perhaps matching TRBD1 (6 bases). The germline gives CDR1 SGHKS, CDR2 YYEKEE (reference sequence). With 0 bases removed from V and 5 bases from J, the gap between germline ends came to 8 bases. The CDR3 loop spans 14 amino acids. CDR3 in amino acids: CASSLDRATGELFF. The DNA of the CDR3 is TGTGCCAGCAGCTTGGACAGGGCAACCGGGGAGCTGTTTTTT. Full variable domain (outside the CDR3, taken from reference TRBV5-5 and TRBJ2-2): DAGVTQSPTHLIKTRGQQVTLRCSPISGHKSVSWYQQVLGQGPQFIFQYYEKEERGRGNFPDRFSARQFPNYSSELNVNALLLGDSALYLCASSLDRATGELFFGEGSRLTVL.

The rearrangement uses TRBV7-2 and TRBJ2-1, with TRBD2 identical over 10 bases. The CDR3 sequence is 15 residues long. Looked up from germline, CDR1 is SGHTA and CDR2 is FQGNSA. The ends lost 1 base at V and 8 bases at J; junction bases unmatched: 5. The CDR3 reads CASSLGLAGGDEQFF. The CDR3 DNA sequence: TGTGCCAGCAGCTTAGGTTTAGCGGGGGGAGATGAGCAGTTCTTC.

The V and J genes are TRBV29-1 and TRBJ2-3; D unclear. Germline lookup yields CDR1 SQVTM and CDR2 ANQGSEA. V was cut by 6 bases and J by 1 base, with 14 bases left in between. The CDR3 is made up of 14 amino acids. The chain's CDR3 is CSVQQNSGTDTQYF. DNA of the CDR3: TGCAGCGTACAGCAGAACTCTGGCACAGATACGCAGTATTTT.

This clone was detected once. Written as DNA, the CDR3 is TGCAGTTCAGACTTAAACTATGGCTACACCTTC. As protein: CSSDLNYGYTF. This chain links TRBV20-1 with TRBJ1-2; no clear D gene. Germline CDR1 DFQATT, CDR2 SNEGSKA (reference sequence). This CDR3 contains 11 residues. Trimming cost V 8 bases and J 2 bases, with 9 bases left between them.

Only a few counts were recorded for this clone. In DNA, the CDR3 is TGTGCCAGTACCCCCTTCACGGGACAGGTTAACAATGAGCAGTTCTTC. It codes for CASTPFTGQVNNEQFF. The genes are TRBV19 and TRBJ2-1, with 8 bases that match TRBD1. CDR3 length: 16 residues. The V and J ends lost 7 bases and 5 bases, in that order; junction bases with no gene match: 13. Germline CDR1 and CDR2: LNHDA and SQIVND (reference sequence).

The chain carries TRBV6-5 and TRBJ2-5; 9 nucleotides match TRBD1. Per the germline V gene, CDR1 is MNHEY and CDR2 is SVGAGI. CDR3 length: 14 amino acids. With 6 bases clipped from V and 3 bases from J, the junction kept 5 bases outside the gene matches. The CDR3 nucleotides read TGTGCCAGCAGGGGATGGGACAGGGAAGAGACCCAGTACTTC. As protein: CASRGWDREETQYF.

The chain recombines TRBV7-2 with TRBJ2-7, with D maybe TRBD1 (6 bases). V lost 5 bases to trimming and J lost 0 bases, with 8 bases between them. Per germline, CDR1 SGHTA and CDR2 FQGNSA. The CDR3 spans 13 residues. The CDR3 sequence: CASSPRGSYEQYF. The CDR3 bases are TGTGCCAGCAGCCCCAGGGGCTCCTACGAGCAGTACTTC.

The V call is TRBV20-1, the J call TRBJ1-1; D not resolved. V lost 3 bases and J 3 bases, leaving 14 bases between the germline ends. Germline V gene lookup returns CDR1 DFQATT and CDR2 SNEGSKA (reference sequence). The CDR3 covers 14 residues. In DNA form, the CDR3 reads TGCAGTGCTAGTTATTGGGCCAGAGACACTGAAGCTTTCTTT. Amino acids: CSASYWARDTEAFF.

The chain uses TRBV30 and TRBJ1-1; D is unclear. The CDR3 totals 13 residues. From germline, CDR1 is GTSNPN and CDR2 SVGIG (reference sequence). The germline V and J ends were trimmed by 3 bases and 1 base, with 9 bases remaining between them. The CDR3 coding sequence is TGTGCCTGGAGCGTCTCCGCGAACACTGAAGCTTTCTTT. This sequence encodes CAWSVSANTEAFF.

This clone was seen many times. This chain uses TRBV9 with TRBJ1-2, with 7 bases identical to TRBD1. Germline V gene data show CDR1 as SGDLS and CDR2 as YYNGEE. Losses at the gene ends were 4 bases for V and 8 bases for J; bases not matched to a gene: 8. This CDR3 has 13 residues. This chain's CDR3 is CASSSDLDRGYTF. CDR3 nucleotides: TGTGCCAGCAGCTCAGACCTGGACAGGGGCTACACCTTC.

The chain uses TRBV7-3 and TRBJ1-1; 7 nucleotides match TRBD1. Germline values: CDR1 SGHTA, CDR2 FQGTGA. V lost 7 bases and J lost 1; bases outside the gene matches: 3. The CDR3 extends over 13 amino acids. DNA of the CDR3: TGTGCCAGCAAGGGACAGCCGAACACTGAAGCTTTCTTT. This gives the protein CASKGQPNTEAFF.

In nucleotides, the CDR3 is TGTGCCAGCAGCCAAGATTTAGGAGCATTCTACGAGCAGTACTTC. Translation: CASSQDLGAFYEQYF. This chain links TRBV4-2 with TRBJ2-7, with D unresolved. V lost 0 bases and J 3 bases, leaving 12 bases between the germline ends. Germline V gene sequence: CDR1 LGHNA, CDR2 YNFKEQ. This CDR3 has 15 amino acids.

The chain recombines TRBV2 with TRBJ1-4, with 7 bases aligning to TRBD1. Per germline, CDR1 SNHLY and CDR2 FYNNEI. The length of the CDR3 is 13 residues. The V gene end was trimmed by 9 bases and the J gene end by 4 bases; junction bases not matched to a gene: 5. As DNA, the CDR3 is TGTGCCAGTGGGACAGCTTATAATGAAAAACTGTTTTTT. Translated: CASGTAYNEKLFF.

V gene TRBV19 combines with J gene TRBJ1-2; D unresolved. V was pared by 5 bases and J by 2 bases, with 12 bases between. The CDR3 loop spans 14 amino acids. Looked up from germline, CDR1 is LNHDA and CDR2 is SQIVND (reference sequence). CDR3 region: CASSVGLNNYGYTF. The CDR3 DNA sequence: TGTGCCAGTAGTGTTGGACTGAACAACTATGGCTACACCTTC.

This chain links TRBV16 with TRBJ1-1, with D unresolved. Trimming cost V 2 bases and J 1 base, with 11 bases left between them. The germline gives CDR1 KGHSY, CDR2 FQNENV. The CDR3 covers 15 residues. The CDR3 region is CASSQIRGPNTEAFF. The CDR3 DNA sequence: TGTGCCAGCAGCCAAATCCGGGGTCCGAACACTGAAGCTTTCTTT.

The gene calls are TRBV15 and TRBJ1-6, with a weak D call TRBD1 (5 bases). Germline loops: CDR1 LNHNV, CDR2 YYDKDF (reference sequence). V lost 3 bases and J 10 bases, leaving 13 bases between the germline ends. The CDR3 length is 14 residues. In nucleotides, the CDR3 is TGTGCCACCAGCAGTTCAGGGAGCGGGTCACCCCTCCACTTT. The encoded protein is CATSSSGSGSPLHF.

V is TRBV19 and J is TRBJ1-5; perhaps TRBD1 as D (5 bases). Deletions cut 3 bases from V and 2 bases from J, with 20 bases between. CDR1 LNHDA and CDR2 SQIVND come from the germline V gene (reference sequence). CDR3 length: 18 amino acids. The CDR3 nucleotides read TGTGCCAGTAGTATTCTACAGGAGGGGCTTAGGGGCAATCAGCCCCAGCATTTT. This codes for CASSILQEGLRGNQPQHF.

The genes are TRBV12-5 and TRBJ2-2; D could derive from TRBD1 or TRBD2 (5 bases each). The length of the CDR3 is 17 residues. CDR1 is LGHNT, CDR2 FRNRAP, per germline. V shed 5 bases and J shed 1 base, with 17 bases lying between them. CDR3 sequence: CASGTAWGRMNTGELFF. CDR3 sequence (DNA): TGTGCTAGTGGTACGGCGTGGGGACGGATGAACACCGGGGAGCTGTTTTTT. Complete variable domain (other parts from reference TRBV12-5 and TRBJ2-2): DARVTQTPRHKVTEMGQEVTMRCQPILGHNTVFWYRQTMMQGLELLAYFRNRAPLDDSGMPKDRFSAEMPDATLATLKIQPSEPRDSAVYFCASGTAWGRMNTGELFFGEGSRLTVL.

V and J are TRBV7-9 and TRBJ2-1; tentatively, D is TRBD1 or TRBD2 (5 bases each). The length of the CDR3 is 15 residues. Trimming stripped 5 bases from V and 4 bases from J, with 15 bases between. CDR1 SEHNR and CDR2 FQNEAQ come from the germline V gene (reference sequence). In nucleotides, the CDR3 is TGTGCCAGCAGCCTTCGGGACGGACCGTACAATGAGCAGTTCTTC. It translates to CASSLRDGPYNEQFF.

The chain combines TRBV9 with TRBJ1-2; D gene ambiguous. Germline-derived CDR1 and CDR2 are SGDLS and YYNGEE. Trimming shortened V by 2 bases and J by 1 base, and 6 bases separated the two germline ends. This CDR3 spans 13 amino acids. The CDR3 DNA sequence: TGTGCCAGCAGCGTTGGGAGTAACTATGGCTACACCTTC. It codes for CASSVGSNYGYTF. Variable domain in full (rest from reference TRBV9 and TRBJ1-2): DSGVTQTPKHLITATGQRVTLRCSPRSGDLSVYWYQQSLDQGLQFLIQYYNGEERAKGNILERFSAQQFPDLHSELNLSSLELGDSALYFCASSVGSNYGYTFGSGTRLTVV.